This entry concerns a single TCR beta chain. The antigen remains undetermined. This is likely an artifact of a read error, given a far larger clone one base away. From the reads, TCRdb called clonotypes with MiXCR, one entry per CDR3 protein. The table includes 4,000 or so distinct CDR3 sequences, about a sixth detected once. The data were obtained in a study of liver allograft versus peripheral blood T cells. Background on the study: Transplanted livers held T cell receptor repertoires, and these were compared with repertoires in recipients' peripheral blood.

The germline V gene encodes CDR1 MNHEY and CDR2 SVGAGI. V lost 2 bases, J lost 7 bases, and 12 bases lay in between. The CDR3 covers 13 residues. Study-wide points: According to reports, the T cell receptor repertoires inside liver allografts differed from those in peripheral blood.

The chain employs TRBV6-5 and TRBJ2-7; D ambiguous. This clonotype originated in a human patient who had a liver transplant. A share of the T cells may be of graft donor origin. The CDR3 reads CASSYGFANEQYF. The CDR3 nucleotides are TGTGCCAGCAGTTACGGGTTTGCGAATGAGCAGTACTTC.